Shown below are 8 T cell receptor beta chains from a single sample sequenced in a study of identical twins. A single record per CDR3 protein comes from TCRdb applying MiXCR to the 5' RACE reads. The sample holds fewer than 250,000 distinct CDR3 sequences, under 10% seen once. These data also featured in a second study, about yellow fever vaccine responses in identical twins.

The material sequenced was memory (CD45RO+) T cells sorted from blood. These receptors were taken from a woman between 18 and 29 years old in good health.

This clonotype was counted many times. The chain has TRBV20-1 and TRBJ2-2; D remains ambiguous. Trimming pared 1 base from V and 3 bases from J, leaving 12 bases between. The CDR3 is made up of 15 amino acids. CDR1 and CDR2 (germline): DFQATT, SNEGSKA (reference sequence). The CDR3 loop is CSARGEQPYTGELFF. CDR3 bases: TGCAGTGCTAGAGGAGAACAGCCCTACACCGGGGAGCTGTTTTTT.

The chain combines TRBV6-2 or TRBV6-3 with TRBJ1-5; unclear D gene. Germline V gene lookup returns CDR1 MNHEY and CDR2 SVGEGT. Trimming removed 3 bases at V and 7 bases at J, with 7 bases between. The CDR3 spans 12 residues. The DNA for the CDR3 is TGTGCCAGCAGTTATGGAGCGCAGCCCCAGCATTTT. Translating gives CASSYGAQPQHF.

The chain uses TRBV5-1 and TRBJ1-2; D not certain. The V and J ends lost 0 bases and 8 bases respectively, with 14 bases between them. Germline CDR1 SGHRS, CDR2 YFSETQ. This CDR3 is built from 14 residues. The CDR3 nucleotides read TGCGCCAGCAGCTTGGGATCTCAGGCCGGGGGCTACACCTTC. The encoded protein is CASSLGSQAGGYTF.

The chain combines TRBV3-1 with TRBJ2-1; 9 nucleotides match TRBD2. Germline V lookup: CDR1 LGHDT, CDR2 YNNKEL (reference sequence). The CDR3 loop spans 17 amino acids. V gave up 11 bases and J gave up 5 bases; unmatched junction bases: 19. DNA of the CDR3: TGTGCCTGCTCCCAAGTTCTGGCGGGGGGGCCCCACAATGAGCAGTTCTTC. This encodes CACSQVLAGGPHNEQFF.

In this sample, this clonotype turned up many times. This sequence joins TRBV7-8 and TRBJ1-5; unclear D gene. The CDR3 extends over 15 amino acids. V gave up 3 bases and J gave up 7 bases, with 16 bases separating them. Germline-derived CDR1 and CDR2 are SGHVS and FQNEAQ. CDR3 DNA: TGTGCCAGCAGCTTTTCGGCGGCCGAACGACAGCCCCAGCATTTT. Amino acids: CASSFSAAERQPQHF.

This clonotype was detected many times. This rearrangement joins TRBV12-3 or TRBV12-4 to TRBJ2-5, with D maybe TRBD2 (6 bases). Deletions cut 3 bases from V and 4 bases from J, with 24 bases between. There are 18 residues in the CDR3. CDR3 region: CASSFNIGGRTSVETQYF. CDR3 in DNA: TGTGCCAGCAGTTTTAATATTGGAGGGCGGACAAGTGTAGAGACCCAGTACTTC.

This clonotype was detected many times. This chain links TRBV21-1 with TRBJ2-7; TRBD1, the table's D call, was not compared with the DNA. TRBV21-1 counts as a pseudogene. The CDR3 has 16 residues. The CDR3 here is CASKPETGPRHYEQYF. Here the CDR3 DNA reads TGTGCCAGCAAACCAGAGACAGGGCCAAGACATTACGAGCAGTACTTC.

This clonotype was detected only once. This chain connects TRBV6-1 to TRBJ2-7; D is unresolved. Germline lookup yields CDR1 MNHNS and CDR2 SASEGT. CDR3 length: 12 amino acids. V was clipped by 4 bases and J by 3 bases, with 7 bases between them. The CDR3 bases are TGTGCCAGCAGTGGCCCTTTCTACGAGCAGTACTTC. Translated: CASSGPFYEQYF.